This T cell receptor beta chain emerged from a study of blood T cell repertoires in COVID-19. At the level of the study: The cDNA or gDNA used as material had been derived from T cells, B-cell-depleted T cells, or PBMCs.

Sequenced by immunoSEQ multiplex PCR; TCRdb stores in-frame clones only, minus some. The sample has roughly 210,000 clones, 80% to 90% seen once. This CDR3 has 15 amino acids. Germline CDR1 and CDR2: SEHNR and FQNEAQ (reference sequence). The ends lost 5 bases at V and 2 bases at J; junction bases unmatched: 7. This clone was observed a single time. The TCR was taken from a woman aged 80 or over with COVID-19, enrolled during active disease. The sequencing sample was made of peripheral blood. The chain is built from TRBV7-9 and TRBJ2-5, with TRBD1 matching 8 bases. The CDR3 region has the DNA TGTGCCAGCAGCGCAACACGGACAGGGCAAGAGACCCAGTACTTC. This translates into CASSATRTGQETQYF.